These 13 T cell receptor beta chains came from one sample sequenced in a study of blood T cells in healthy people across ages. Using a J-beta primer mix together with a sample-barcoded 5' primer, a second PCR was run for about 7 to 12 cycles. MiXCR, applied by TCRdb to the 5' RACE reads, yields one record per CDR3 protein. Of 1.5 million to 1.9 million distinct CDR3 sequences listed, 42% were seen once; the top ten hold roughly 3.7%. Sequenced sample: blood. The source is a woman in her late teens or twenties in good health.

This clonotype was observed a handful of times. The rearrangement uses TRBV18 and TRBJ1-2; TRBD1 matches 7 bases. Germline lookup yields CDR1 KGHSH and CDR2 LQKENI. The ends lost 4 bases at V and 4 bases at J; junction bases unmatched: 6. The CDR3 consists of 14 residues. The CDR3 here is CASSQDRTGYGYTF. The CDR3 nucleotides read TGTGCCAGCTCACAGGACCGGACAGGCTATGGCTACACCTTC.

The chain recombines TRBV7-8 with TRBJ2-3, with 11 bases lining up with TRBD2. The CDR3 consists of 17 residues. V lost 2 bases, J lost 2 bases, and 6 bases stayed unmatched. Germline V lookup: CDR1 SGHVS, CDR2 FQNEAQ. The chain's CDR3 is CASSLSLAGGPTDTQYF. The CDR3 nucleotides read TGTGCCAGCAGCTTAAGCCTAGCGGGGGGACCCACAGATACGCAGTATTTT.

V gene TRBV29-1 combines with J gene TRBJ1-2, with TRBD1 as a possible D gene (5 bases). The CDR3 extends over 13 amino acids. The V gene's germline CDR1 is SQVTM and CDR2 ANQGSEA. Trimming removed 0 bases from V and 7 bases from J, with 12 bases in between. CDR3 sequence (DNA): TGCAGCGTTGAAGAGCAGGGAGGGACTGGCTACACCTTC. Its protein is CSVEEQGGTGYTF.

This clonotype was picked up a small number of times. This chain connects TRBV6-5 to TRBJ2-3; 9 bases match TRBD1. J gave up 6 bases and V 6 bases, and 10 bases lay outside the gene matches. CDR3 length: 15 amino acids. Germline-derived CDR1 and CDR2 are MNHEY and SVGAGI. In DNA, the CDR3 is TGTGCCAGCAGCCACGGACAGGGGACGTTCGATACGCAGTATTTT. Its protein product is CASSHGQGTFDTQYF.

The rearrangement links TRBV20-1 to TRBJ2-3, with unresolved D. This CDR3 has 15 amino acids. Trimming cost V 0 bases and J 6 bases, with 16 bases left between them. Germline lookup yields CDR1 DFQATT and CDR2 SNEGSKA (reference sequence). CDR3 in DNA: TGCAGTGCTAGAGATCTTTTTTCAGTGGGTGATACGCAGTATTTT. This codes for CSARDLFSVGDTQYF.

There are a few counts of this clonotype. The chain uses TRBV5-1 and TRBJ2-7, with a tentative D call TRBD2 (6 bases). Germline loops: CDR1 SGHRS, CDR2 YFSETQ. The CDR3 extends over 14 amino acids. Trimming removed 0 bases from V and 8 bases from J, with 15 bases in between. The CDR3 here is CASSLGGLDSKQYF. Written as DNA, the CDR3 is TGCGCCAGCAGCTTGGGGGGACTGGATTCCAAGCAGTACTTC.

The chain is built from TRBV12-3 or TRBV12-4 and TRBJ2-7; D may be TRBD1 or TRBD2 (5 bases each). V gave up 5 bases and J gave up 7 bases, with 15 bases separating them. The CDR3 contains 13 residues. The CDR3, as DNA: TGTGCCAGCAGTCAAGTGAGAGGGGATGAGCAGTACTTC. As protein: CASSQVRGDEQYF.

The V gene is TRBV21-1, the J gene TRBJ1-2; the table's D call, TRBD1, has no DNA check behind it. TRBV21-1 is marked as a pseudogene. The CDR3 has 18 residues. The CDR3 reads CASSNTRQGASANYGYTF. The CDR3 nucleotides read TGTGCCAGCAGCAATACCCGACAGGGTGCCTCAGCTAACTATGGCTACACCTTC.

This clonotype was observed many times. At one end the junction does not follow the germline gene, possibly because of a read error. The V call is TRBV5-1, the J call TRBJ2-2; D gene ambiguous. Germline loops: CDR1 SGHRS, CDR2 YFSETQ. This CDR3 region has 12 residues. This CDR3 reads CASSFNTGELFF. In nucleotides, the CDR3 is TGTGCCAGCAGCTTTAACACCGGGGAGCTGTTTTTT.

J is TRBJ1-1 and V is TRBV12-3 or TRBV12-4, with D uncertain. This CDR3 is built from 12 residues. Trimming removed 6 bases from V and 4 bases from J, with 9 bases in between. The DNA for the CDR3 is TGTGCCAGCAGCCCCCGGCCCACTGAAGCTTTCTTT. Translation gives CASSPRPTEAFF.

In its sample, this clonotype was seen a few times. The V gene is TRBV12-3 or TRBV12-4, the J gene TRBJ1-5; possible D gene TRBD1, 5 bases. V lost 5 bases and J 6 bases, leaving 14 bases between the germline ends. This CDR3 has 14 amino acids. The CDR3, as DNA: TGTGCCAGCAGTGTGGGGGGTAGAGGTCAGCCCCAGCATTTT. Amino acid sequence: CASSVGGRGQPQHF.

The chain couples TRBV18 to TRBJ2-7, with TRBD2 matching over 10 bases. The CDR3 sequence is 17 residues long. After removal of 0 bases from V and 2 bases from J, the junction contained 7 bases not matched to a gene. Germline V gene data show CDR1 as KGHSH and CDR2 as LQKENI. The CDR3 reads CASSPPSASGGTYEQYF. The CDR3 DNA is TGTGCCAGCTCACCACCCTCGGCTAGCGGGGGTACCTACGAGCAGTACTTC.

The CDR3 nucleotides read TGCAGCGTTGACCCAAAACTTGGGCAGTACTTC. Translation: CSVDPKLGQYF. J is TRBJ2-7 and V is TRBV29-1; no definite D call. The germline V and J ends were trimmed by 3 bases and 9 bases, with 12 bases remaining between them. Germline loops: CDR1 SQVTM, CDR2 ANQGSEA. The CDR3 loop spans 11 amino acids.